The 16 T cell receptor beta chains presented below share a single source sample, sequenced in a study of blood T cell repertoires in COVID-19. Sequencing was performed with immunoSEQ multiplex PCR; in TCRdb, only in-frame clones are kept and a portion is missing. The sample consists of fewer than 350,000 clones, around 88% of them appearing once. Sequenced: peripheral blood. The receptors were gathered from a woman in her twenties or thirties who had recovered from COVID-19.

A single count supports this clone. The V gene is TRBV6-6, the J gene TRBJ2-2; the D is unclear. The CDR3 length is 15 residues. CDR1 MNHNY and CDR2 SVGAGI come from the germline V gene (reference sequence). Trimming shortened V by 2 bases and J by 6 bases, and 13 bases separated the two germline ends. CDR3 in amino acids: CASSYRGVSSGELFF. The CDR3 nucleotides are TGTGCCAGCAGTTACCGCGGCGTATCGTCCGGGGAGCTGTTTTTT.

This sequence joins TRBV18 and TRBJ2-3, with 7 nucleotides matching TRBD1. Per germline, CDR1 KGHSH and CDR2 LQKENI. CDR3 length equals 15 residues. V dropped 3 bases and J dropped 3; count of bases not matched to a gene: 6. The CDR3 DNA reads TGTGCCAGCTCACCCAGGCGGACAGGAACAGATACGCAGTATTTT. Translation: CASSPRRTGTDTQYF.

The chain is built from TRBV27 and TRBJ2-5; 9 bases line up with TRBD1. The germline CDR1 and CDR2 sequences are MNHEY and SMNVEV (reference sequence). The length of the CDR3 is 15 residues. After removal of 5 bases from V and 1 base from J, the junction contained 5 bases not matched to a gene. The CDR3 is CASSPGTGFQETQYF. The CDR3 coding sequence is TGTGCCAGCAGTCCAGGGACAGGGTTCCAAGAGACCCAGTACTTC.

Concerning this clone: This specimen includes other DNA sequences encoding the same CDR3. J is TRBJ2-7 and V is TRBV27; 7 bases are a match to TRBD2. The CDR3 loop spans 16 amino acids. CDR1 is MNHEY, CDR2 SMNVEV, per germline (reference sequence). Losses at the gene ends were 0 bases for V and 0 bases for J; bases not matched to a gene: 5. CDR3 nucleotides: TGTGCCAGCAGTTTATCTCTAGCGGTGAGCTCCTACGAGCAGTACTTC. Residues: CASSLSLAVSSYEQYF.

The chain employs TRBV18 and TRBJ1-5; maybe TRBD1 (6 bases). Germline V gene data show CDR1 as KGHSH and CDR2 as LQKENI. The length of the CDR3 is 14 residues. Trimming took 6 bases from V and 3 from J, leaving 12 bases between them. This CDR3 reads CASSVDSYNQPQHF. The CDR3 DNA sequence: TGTGCCAGCTCTGTGGACAGTTACAATCAGCCCCAGCATTTT.

In this sample, this clone turned up once. This chain joins TRBV11-2 and TRBJ2-4, with 12 bases that match TRBD2. CDR3 length: 18 amino acids. The germline V gene has CDR1 SGHAT and CDR2 FQNNGV. V gave up 6 bases and J gave up 0 bases; unmatched junction bases: 9. In DNA form, the CDR3 reads TGTGCCAGCAGTCCCCGGACTAGCGGGAATCTAGCCAAAAACATTCAGTACTTC. Translation gives CASSPRTSGNLAKNIQYF.

The chain combines TRBV5-4 with TRBJ1-1; TRBD1 matches at 7 bases. V shed 1 base and J 10 bases; nucleotides not matched to a gene: 7. Germline V CDR1 and CDR2: SGHNT, YYREEE (reference sequence). The CDR3 sequence is 13 residues long. CDR3 sequence reads: CASSLTGANSAFF. The CDR3, as DNA: TGTGCCAGCAGCTTGACAGGGGCCAATTCAGCTTTCTTT.

V and J are TRBV9 and TRBJ2-7; 11 positions agree with TRBD1. CDR1 and CDR2 (germline): SGDLS, YYNGEE. The CDR3 runs 15 residues. J was trimmed by 6 bases and V by 0 bases; bases with no gene match: 5. The CDR3 sequence is CASSVGDRGAFEQYF. DNA for the CDR3: TGTGCCAGCAGCGTAGGGGACAGGGGGGCTTTCGAGCAGTACTTC.

The chain has TRBV7-8 and TRBJ2-7; tentatively, D is TRBD2 (6 bases). Deletions cut 1 base from V and 1 base from J, with 11 bases between. The CDR3 sequence is 15 residues long. Germline values: CDR1 SGHVS, CDR2 FQNEAQ. This CDR3 reads CASSLDGSASYEQYF. The CDR3 nucleotides are TGTGCCAGCAGCTTAGACGGGAGTGCATCCTACGAGCAGTACTTC.

The J gene is TRBJ2-1, the V gene TRBV11-2, with D tentatively TRBD2 (7 bases). Deletions cut 5 bases from V and 4 bases from J, with 18 bases between. Looked up from germline, CDR1 is SGHAT and CDR2 is FQNNGV. The CDR3 runs 16 residues. CDR3 sequence reads: CASSEKGGGPYNEQFF. The CDR3 DNA sequence: TGTGCCAGCAGCGAAAAAGGGGGGGGCCCTTACAATGAGCAGTTCTTC. Together with reference TRBV11-2 and TRBJ2-1, the CDR3 gives the full variable domain: EAGVAQSPRYKIIEKRQSVAFWCNPISGHATLYWYQQILGQGPKLLIQFQNNGVVDDSQLPKDRFSAERLKGVDSTLKIQPAKLEDSAVYLCASSEKGGGPYNEQFFGPGTRLTVL.

The V call is TRBV28, the J call TRBJ2-1, with 9 bases matching TRBD1. Unmatched junction bases numbered 6, after V lost 2 bases and J lost 7 bases. CDR1 and CDR2 (germline): MDHEN, SYDVKM. The CDR3 is 15 amino acids. CDR3 DNA: TGTGCCAGCAGTTTAGCGGGACAGGGTTTTAATGAGCAGTTCTTC. Translated, it gives CASSLAGQGFNEQFF.

The J gene is TRBJ1-4, the V gene TRBV9; no reliable D call. Trimming stripped 3 bases from V and 6 bases from J, with 9 bases between. CDR1 and CDR2 (germline): SGDLS, YYNGEE. This CDR3 spans 13 amino acids. The CDR3, as DNA: TGTGCCAGCAGCGGCGACTTGGATGAAAAACTGTTTTTT. Its translation is CASSGDLDEKLFF. Filled out from reference TRBV9 and TRBJ1-4, the complete variable domain reads DSGVTQTPKHLITATGQRVTLRCSPRSGDLSVYWYQQSLDQGLQFLIQYYNGEERAKGNILERFSAQQFPDLHSELNLSSLELGDSALYFCASSGDLDEKLFFGSGTQLSVL.

The count of this clone is one. The chain uses TRBV7-2 and TRBJ1-3, with D maybe TRBD1 (6 bases). This CDR3 is 15 amino acids long. Trimming removed 5 bases from V and 1 base from J, with 12 bases in between. The germline V gene has CDR1 SGHTA and CDR2 FQGNSA. The CDR3 loop is CASSPGQTSGNTIYF. For the CDR3, the DNA is TGTGCCAGCAGCCCCGGACAGACTTCTGGAAACACCATATATTTT. The variable domain in full, completed from reference TRBV7-2 and TRBJ1-3, reads GAGVSQSPSNKVTEKGKDVELRCDPISGHTALYWYRQSLGQGLEFLIYFQGNSAPDKSGLPSDRFSAERTGGSVSTLTIQRTQQEDSAVYLCASSPGQTSGNTIYFGEGSWLTVV.

This sequence joins TRBV12-3 or TRBV12-4 and TRBJ1-2; 7 bases map to TRBD1. Unmatched junction bases numbered 6, after V lost 6 bases and J lost 5 bases. This CDR3 spans 13 amino acids. The CDR3 region is CASSDRAEYGYTF. DNA of the CDR3: TGTGCCAGCAGCGACAGGGCGGAATATGGCTACACCTTC.

About this clone: The same CDR3 is also encoded by other DNA sequences in this sample. V is TRBV19 and J is TRBJ2-5; no firm D call. The CDR3 consists of 13 residues. Germline-derived CDR1 and CDR2 are LNHDA and SQIVND (reference sequence). The V end was cut by 3 bases, the J end by 0 bases, with 5 bases between. Here the CDR3 DNA reads TGTGCCAGTAGTATTGGCCACCAAGAGACCCAGTACTTC. Protein product: CASSIGHQETQYF.

This chain connects TRBV29-1 to TRBJ1-1, with D perhaps matching TRBD1 (6 bases). This CDR3 region has 13 residues. V was cut by 5 bases and J by 1 base, with 11 bases left in between. Germline V lookup: CDR1 SQVTM, CDR2 ANQGSEA. In DNA form, the CDR3 reads TGCAGCGTTCGAGGACAGTCGAACACTGAAGCTTTCTTT. Translating it yields CSVRGQSNTEAFF.